Listed below are T cell receptor beta chains from one sample, sequenced in a study of cytotoxic CD8 clonotypes in ibrutinib-treated CLL. Data came from immunoSEQ multiplex PCR; TCRdb stores just in-frame clones and leaves some out. Here the sample spans over 120,000 clones, approximately 80% being singletons. Sequenced material: PBMCs, taken after 24 months of ibrutinib treatment. The source is a human donor with chronic lymphocytic leukemia. Each CDR3 is given without its conserved first and last residue.

v_call cdr3_aa
TRBV6-5 ASKVGPGLTYEQY
TRBV5-1 ASSLAPQGAGETQY
TRBV5-1 ASSSDKLGSYNEQF
TRBV9 ASSVGGPYEQY
TRBV6-4 ASSEQADTDTQY
TRBV5-1 ASSLAAGIPAKNIQY
TRBV2 ASSPGQWAEYEQY
TRBV6-5 ASSYSGRGYEKLF
TRBV4-3 ASSQDGGWRTGETQY
TRBV7-9 ASSLGGAPPGTIAF
TRBV7-2 ASSLQGGDTQY
TRBV2 ASSERREGPDTQY
TRBV29-1 SVDRQGPPYEQY
TRBV29-1 SVEDPGGAQY
TRBV25-1 ASTGHGGYGYT
TRBV7-3 ASSPMLRGSQETQY
TRBV28 ASSLGGHDRGGYT
TRBV6-5 ASSYADRSDTQY
TRBV5-1 ASSLGGGPYNEQF
TRBV19 ASSTDWTEAF
TRBV6-5 ASSSPTPGGQPQH
TRBV30 AWETVGQNYGYT
TRBV28 ASSQDRGGQI
TRBV4-3 ASSQWGDNSYEQY
TRBV25-1 ASSPLRGLNTEAF
TRBV9 ASSVARSEQF
TRBV19 ASSIKPTGFLGNEKLF
TRBV11-2 ASSPWGLAYEQF
TRBV11-2 ASSQDRQYGYT